The present T cell receptor (beta chain) was sequenced within a study of T cell responses to AZD1222 COVID-19 vaccine. Clones were sequenced by immunoSEQ multiplex PCR, and TCRdb holds only the in-frame ones, with some missing. This sample has more than 150,000 clones, with 92% found just once. The CDR3 has 18 residues. The V end lost 4 bases, the J end lost 2 bases, and 23 bases lay between the germline ends. In germline, CDR1 is SGHTA, CDR2 FQGTGA. This TCR was sampled from an adult who received the AZD1222 COVID-19 vaccine. The chain links TRBV7-3 to TRBJ2-5; D gene unclear. The material sequenced was peripheral blood, taken 28 days after the second AZD1222 dose. CDR3 sequence (DNA): TGTGCCAGCAGCTCGGGCCGGGCCGCGCCAGCAAAGCAAGAGACCCAGTACTTC. Encoded protein: CASSSGRAAPAKQETQYF.